Listed below are T cell receptor beta chains from one sample, sequenced in a study of shared clonotypes between healthy human individuals. Libraries were prepared by immunoSEQ multiplex PCR; TCRdb keeps only in-frame clonotypes and omits some of them. The sample shows approximately 1.9 million clones, approximately 92% of them seen only once. Sequenced sample: naive CD8+ T cells from PBMCs. These TCRs come from a man aged 18 to 30 in good health. Some clones in this sample may be carry-over from other donors' samples. Both conserved end residues are part of each CDR3. Each record gives: clone size, D gene, V gene, J gene, CDR3 protein, CDR3 DNA. D genes are given only for firm matches. Clone size appears in some rows only: once, few, many, or a class for an expanded clone.

-	TRBD2	TRBV28	TRBJ2-5	CASSFLREGRETQYF	TGTGCCAGCAGTTTCTTGCGGGAGGGCCGGGAGACCCAGTACTTC
-	-	TRBV5-6	TRBJ2-3	CASSLPRSTDTQYF	TGTGCCAGCAGCTTGCCCCGGAGCACAGATACGCAGTATTTT
-	-	TRBV11-2	TRBJ2-1	CASSLGLYNEQFF	TGTGCCAGCAGCTTGGGACTTTACAATGAGCAGTTCTTC
few	-	TRBV4-1	TRBJ1-5	CASSPSVPARGGQPQHF	TGCGCCAGCAGCCCCTCGGTCCCGGCCCGCGGCGGTCAGCCCCAGCATTTT
-	-	TRBV5-5	TRBJ1-6	CASSLDRNSPLHF	TGTGCCAGCAGCTTGGACAGAAATTCACCCCTCCACTTT
-	TRBD1	TRBV19	TRBJ2-1	CASSIGDSVNYNEQFF	TGTGCCAGTAGTATAGGGGACAGTGTAAACTACAATGAGCAGTTCTTC
-	-	TRBV14	TRBJ2-1	CASSRLRGEQFF	TGTGCCAGCAGCCGTCTTCGGGGTGAGCAGTTCTTC
-	-	TRBV10-1	TRBJ2-7	CASSDYIEQYF	TGCGCCAGCAGTGACTATATCGAGCAGTACTTC
-	TRBD1	TRBV5-5	TRBJ2-7	CASSRDRGHEQYF	TGTGCCAGCAGCCGGGACAGGGGCCACGAGCAGTACTTC
once	TRBD1	TRBV7-9	TRBJ2-5	CASSSGQEETQYF	TGTGCCAGCAGCTCCGGACAGGAAGAGACCCAGTACTTC
-	-	TRBV7-9	TRBJ2-2	CASSQAHGGTIGELFF	TGTGCCAGCAGCCAGGCACACGGGGGTACCATCGGGGAGCTGTTTTTT
-	-	TRBV30	TRBJ1-1	CAWSSKTEPEAFF	TGTGCCTGGAGTTCAAAGACGGAGCCGGAGGCTTTCTTT
once	TRBD1	TRBV18	TRBJ1-2	CASSQQGANFGYTF	TGTGCCAGCTCACAACAGGGGGCAAATTTTGGCTACACCTTC
once	-	TRBV7-9	TRBJ2-1	CASSLVFEQFF	TGTGCCAGCAGCTTAGTGTTTGAGCAGTTCTTC
-	-	TRBV27	TRBJ1-1	CASSLSGARMNTEAFF	TGTGCCAGCAGTTTATCGGGGGCCAGGATGAACACTGAAGCTTTCTTT
-	-	TRBV5-5	TRBJ2-3	CASSRQGGTDTQYF	TGTGCCAGCAGTCGGCAGGGGGGAACAGATACGCAGTATTTT
-	TRBD1	TRBV5-5	TRBJ2-7	CASSLDRGSYEQYF	TGTGCCAGCAGCTTGGACAGGGGGTCGTACGAGCAGTACTTC
-	-	TRBV11-2	TRBJ1-1	CASSFELNTEAFF	TGTGCCAGCAGCTTCGAACTGAACACTGAAGCTTTCTTT
-	TRBD2	TRBV29-1	TRBJ2-1	CSVHIPGLAAYNEQFF	TGCAGCGTTCATATCCCGGGACTAGCGGCTTACAATGAGCAGTTCTTC
-	-	TRBV7-2	TRBJ2-7	CASEDSSYEQYF	TGTGCCAGTGAGGACAGTTCCTACGAGCAGTACTTC
-	TRBD1	TRBV19	TRBJ1-2	CATKQGSYGYTF	TGTGCCACAAAACAGGGGAGCTATGGCTACACCTTC
-	TRBD2	TRBV27	TRBJ2-7	CASSRGTSGRYEQYF	TGTGCCAGCAGCAGGGGAACTAGCGGGAGGTACGAGCAGTACTTC
-	-	TRBV9	TRBJ2-1	CASSVATSSYNEQFF	TGTGCCAGCAGCGTAGCGACGAGCTCCTACAATGAGCAGTTCTTC
-	-	TRBV25-1	TRBJ1-4	CASRGEEVFQKLFF	TGTGCCAGCAGGGGGGAGGAAGTGTTTCAAAAACTGTTTTTT
-	-	TRBV9	TRBJ2-7	CASSVTGLSSYEQYF	TGTGCCAGCAGCGTTACGGGACTGAGCTCCTACGAGCAGTACTTC
once	-	TRBV6-5	TRBJ2-3	CASSYSVGEITDTQYF	TGTGCCAGCAGTTACTCGGTGGGAGAAATCACAGATACGCAGTATTTT
once	-	TRBV11-2	TRBJ1-3	CASSLWGARSGNTIYF	TGTGCCAGCAGCTTATGGGGGGCCCGCTCTGGAAACACCATATATTTT
-	-	TRBV27	TRBJ2-3	CASSLASGRIDTQYF	TGTGCCAGCAGTTTAGCATCAGGTCGGATAGATACGCAGTATTTT
-	-	TRBV27	TRBJ2-7	CASSVQPPGKENYEQYF	TGTGCCAGCAGCGTCCAGCCTCCAGGGAAAGAGAATTACGAGCAGTACTTC
-	-	TRBV29-1	TRBJ2-2	CSVVGNGELFF	TGCAGCGTTGTAGGGAACGGGGAGCTGTTTTTT
-	TRBD2	TRBV9	TRBJ2-1	CASSVVASGNTFPLNEQFF	TGTGCCAGCAGCGTAGTAGCTAGCGGGAATACCTTCCCCCTCAATGAGCAGTTCTTC
-	-	TRBV28	TRBJ1-4	CASSFTLATNEKLFF	TGTGCCAGCAGTTTTACCTTAGCAACTAATGAAAAACTGTTTTTT